These T cell receptor beta chains were read from a single sample in a study of blood T cell repertoires in COVID-19. Measured with immunoSEQ multiplex PCR; TCRdb has only the in-frame clones, and not every one. The table has under 300,000 clones, about 88% seen once. Source material: peripheral blood. Receptor source: a woman aged 70-85 years with active or convalescent COVID-19. The CDR3 runs from the conserved cysteine through the conserved F or W. Each record gives: D gene, V gene, clone size, J gene, CDR3 DNA, CDR3 protein. D genes are given only for firm matches. Part of the rows lack a size; the others show once, few, many or a class for expanded clones.

>TRBD1|TRBV30|NA|TRBJ1-6
TGTGCCAGACAGGGACAGGGGGCGGTGGATAATTCACCCCTCCACTTT
CARQGQGAVDNSPLHF
>NA|TRBV3-1/TRBV3-2|once|TRBJ1-6
TGTGCCAGCAGCCACGCGTTGGCACCCCTCCACTTT
CASSHALAPLHF
>NA|TRBV5-4|NA|TRBJ1-1
TGTGCCAGCAGCTTGGGGGGGAGGGTAGAGGCTTTCTTT
CASSLGGRVEAFF
>NA|TRBV29-1|NA|TRBJ2-5
TGCAGCGTTGGAGGGGGAAGGGGCCAGTACTTC
CSVGGGRGQYF
>NA|TRBV9|NA|TRBJ2-2
TGTGCCAGCAGCGCGTCTCCTAGATCCACCGGGGAGCTGTTTTTT
CASSASPRSTGELFF
>NA|TRBV11-2|many|TRBJ2-1
TGTGCCAGCAGCTCGCCGGAGGATCCAAGCTCCTACAATGAGCAGTTCTTC
CASSSPEDPSSYNEQFF
>TRBD1|TRBV12-3/TRBV12-4|NA|TRBJ2-1
TGTGCCAGCAGTGGGGGACAGGGGCATGAGCAGTTCTTC
CASSGGQGHEQFF
>NA|TRBV27|NA|TRBJ1-6
TGTGCCAGCAGTTCAACGACAGTGAACAACTCACCCCTCCACTTT
CASSSTTVNNSPLHF
>NA|TRBV24-1|NA|TRBJ2-2
TGTGCCACCAGTGCCGTCGGGGAGCTGTTTTTT
CATSAVGELFF
>NA|TRBV4-3|NA|TRBJ2-2
TGCGCCAGCAGCCACCAGGGAGGCACCGGGGAGCTGTTTTTT
CASSHQGGTGELFF
>NA|TRBV5-1|NA|TRBJ2-2
TGCGCCAGCAGCGTCGGGGGGAACACCGGGGAGCTGTTTTTT
CASSVGGNTGELFF